The sequence of this T cell receptor (beta chain) was determined in a study of blood T cells in healthy people across ages. Study-wide results and limits: Estimated diversity, derived from one million T cells, was regarded as an underestimate. There was no known CMV status for donors, so expanded clonotype changes were possibly confounded.

Alongside a J-beta primer mix, a sample-barcoded 5' primer served in a second PCR lasting roughly 7 to 11 cycles. From the 5' RACE reads, TCRdb called clonotypes with MiXCR, one entry per CDR3 protein. Of around 1,800,000 distinct CDR3 sequences in the sample, roughly two fifths were seen once. V was pared by 8 bases and J by 9 bases, with 17 bases between. Germline values: CDR1 MNHEY, CDR2 SVGEGT. CDR3 length: 14 residues. With respect to this clonotype: Antigen specificity is unknown.

The clonotype was recovered from a human donor in good health. This chain joins TRBV6-2 or TRBV6-3 and TRBJ1-6; maybe TRBD1 (5 bases). The specimen sequenced was blood. CDR3 in DNA: TGTGCCAGCCAGATCTCCTTGGGGGGTTCACCCCTCCACTTT. It encodes CASQISLGGSPLHF.